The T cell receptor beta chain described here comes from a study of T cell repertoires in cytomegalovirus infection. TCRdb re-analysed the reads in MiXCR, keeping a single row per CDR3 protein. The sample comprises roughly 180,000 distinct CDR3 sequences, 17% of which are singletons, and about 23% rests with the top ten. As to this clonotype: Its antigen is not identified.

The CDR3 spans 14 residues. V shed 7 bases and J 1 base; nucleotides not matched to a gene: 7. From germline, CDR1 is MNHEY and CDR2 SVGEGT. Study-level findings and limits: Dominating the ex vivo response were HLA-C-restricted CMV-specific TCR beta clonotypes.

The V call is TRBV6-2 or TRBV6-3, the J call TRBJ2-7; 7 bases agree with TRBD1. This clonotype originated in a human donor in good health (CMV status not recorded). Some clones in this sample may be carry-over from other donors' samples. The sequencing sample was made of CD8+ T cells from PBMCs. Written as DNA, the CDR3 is TGTGCCAGCACCCCAGGGACAGATTCCTACGAGCAGTACTTC. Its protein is CASTPGTDSYEQYF.